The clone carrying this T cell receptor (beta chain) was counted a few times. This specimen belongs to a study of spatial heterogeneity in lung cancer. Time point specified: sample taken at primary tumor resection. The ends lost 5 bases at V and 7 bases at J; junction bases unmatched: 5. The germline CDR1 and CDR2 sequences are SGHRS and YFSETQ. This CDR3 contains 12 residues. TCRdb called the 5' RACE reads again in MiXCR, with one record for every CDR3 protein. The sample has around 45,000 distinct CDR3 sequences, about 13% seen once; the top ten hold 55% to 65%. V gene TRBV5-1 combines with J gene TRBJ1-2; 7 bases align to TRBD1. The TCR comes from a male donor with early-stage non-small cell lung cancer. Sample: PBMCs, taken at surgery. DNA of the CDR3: TGCGCCAGCAGTTATGACAGGGCTGGCTACACCTTC. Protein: CASSYDRAGYTF.